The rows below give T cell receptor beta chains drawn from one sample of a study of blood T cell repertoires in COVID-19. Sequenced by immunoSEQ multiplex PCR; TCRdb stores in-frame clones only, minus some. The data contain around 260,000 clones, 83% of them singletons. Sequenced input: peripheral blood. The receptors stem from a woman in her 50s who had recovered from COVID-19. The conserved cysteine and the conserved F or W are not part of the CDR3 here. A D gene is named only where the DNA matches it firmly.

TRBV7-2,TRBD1,ASSGDRGNTEAF
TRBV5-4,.,ASSLDSLPSYEQY
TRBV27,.,ASSFSVYSNTEAF
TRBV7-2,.,ASSARGGSYEQY
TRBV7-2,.,ASRQSSYNSPLH
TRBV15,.,ATSRAYTGELF
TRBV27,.,ASSFQGTNEKLF
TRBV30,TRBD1,AWSDYGTGNAEAF
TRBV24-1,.,ATSAPGHSWF
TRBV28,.,ASSYDREAF
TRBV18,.,ASSGGESKLF
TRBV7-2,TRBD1,ASSLGDSPVYNEQF
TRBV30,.,AWSGRNQPQH
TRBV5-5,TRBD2,ASSSPGLATDTQY